This paragraph covers one TCR beta chain sequence. This sample is part of a study of control samples from healthy donors and cancer patients. Measured with immunoSEQ multiplex PCR; TCRdb has only the in-frame clones, and not every one. The sample shows some 40,000 clones, around 88% of them seen only once. Sequenced material: PBMCs. The source is a woman in her sixties or seventies with lung cancer.

The CDR3 region has the DNA TGCGCCAGCAGCCAAGGAAGGTGGGCTGAGAACACCGGGGAGCTGTTTTTT. Protein product: CASSQGRWAENTGELFF. The genes are TRBV4-1 and TRBJ2-2; no firm D call. The CDR3 extends over 17 amino acids. V lost 1 base, J lost 1 base, and 13 bases lay in between. CDR1 MGHRA and CDR2 YSYEKL come from the germline V gene.